One sample yielded the 2 T cell receptor beta chains listed below, sequenced in a study of graft-versus-host responses after intestinal transplantation. The table came from immunoSEQ multiplex PCR; TCRdb's copy has only in-frame clones and leaves some out. The sample has 11,000 to 15,000 clones; 33% are singletons. Sample: alloreactive CD4+ T cells from a mixed lymphocyte reaction culture, taken before intestinal transplant. The subset here: CFSE-low proliferating T cells sorted from roughly six-day pre-transplant mixed lymphocyte reaction (GvH or HvG direction). The receptors stem from a human patient who received an intestinal transplant.

Sample share makes this clone medium-sized. This chain joins TRBV10-2 and TRBJ2-7; the D gene is possibly TRBD2 (5 bases). CDR3 length: 13 residues. Germline CDR1 reads WSHSY; CDR2 reads SAAADI. V lost 4 bases to trimming and J lost 5 bases, with 12 bases between them. The CDR3 protein is CASSVASWNEQYF. The CDR3 nucleotides are TGCGCCAGCAGTGTCGCTAGCTGGAACGAGCAGTACTTC.

This clone was detected a few times. The chain has TRBV6-4 and TRBJ2-5; D is ambiguous. This CDR3 has 14 amino acids. V dropped 9 bases and J dropped 5 bases, with 19 bases sitting between them. Per the germline V gene, CDR1 is MRHNA and CDR2 is SNTAGT. The CDR3 coding sequence is TGTGCCAGACCCCCATCCGCTCGCGGCGAGACCCAGTACTTC. Encoded protein: CARPPSARGETQYF.